This T cell receptor (beta chain) was identified during a study of blood T cell repertoires in COVID-19. Overall study context: Spain, Italy and the United States supplied samples that represented acute and convalescent COVID-19.

The CDR3 runs to 14 residues. The J segment lost 4 bases and the V segment lost 3 bases, leaving 4 bases of the junction unmatched. Looked up from germline, CDR1 is SGDLS and CDR2 is YYNGEE. Per the study methods: From reference gene primer amplification, estimates of nucleated cell counts were derived. TCRdb's table, derived via immunoSEQ multiplex PCR, lists solely in-frame clones and lacks some. V, J and clone size were drawn from that table, and D and trimming were deduced from the DNA. The repertoire holds around 26,000 clones, with approximately 76% as singletons. The clonotype was recovered from a man in his 70s with acute or convalescent COVID-19. The sample was peripheral blood. The V gene is TRBV9, the J gene TRBJ2-3, with TRBD2 matching 8 bases. The CDR3 bases are TGTGCCAGCAGCGACGGACTAGCAGCAGATACGCAGTATTTT. It is translated as CASSDGLAADTQYF.